This T cell receptor beta chain was profiled in a study of lymphopenia after photon versus proton radiotherapy. Concerning this clone itself: Its antigen is unidentified.

General study points: Only patients who died were analyzed for survival; proton advantage is unproven. After the lymphocyte nadir, photon-treated repertoires showed oligoclonal expansion, especially of CD8+ Temra cells. Proton therapy kept repertoires fairly stable, unlike photons, which gained effector/memory cells. Post-nadir TCR diversity decline inversely tracked overall survival among those who died.

The length of the CDR3 is 14 residues. CDR1 is SEHNR, CDR2 FQNEAQ, per germline (reference sequence). V was clipped by 4 bases and J by 4 bases, with 10 bases between them. TCRdb's copy holds only in-frame clones and misses some; the assay was immunoSEQ multiplex PCR. The sample gives under 20,000 clones, around 90% of which show up once; around 1.7% is in the top ten. The chain is built from TRBV7-9 and TRBJ1-4; perhaps TRBD1 as D (6 bases). The source of this sequence is a woman in her 40s with cholangiocarcinoma. The material was peripheral blood, obtained from a patient treated with photon-based radiotherapy. The CDR3 is CASSSRTDNEKLFF. In nucleotides, the CDR3 is TGTGCCAGCAGCTCCAGGACAGATAATGAAAAACTGTTTTTT.